This TCR beta chain was observed in a study of T cells in women clearing cervical HPV infection. On the study more broadly: Controls gave blood once infection was undetectable; cases at lesion identification. Study-level findings and limits: Unknown T-cell numbers per sample may underlie the richness differences.

Some clones are missing from TCRdb's copy, which holds only in-frame ones; the method was immunoSEQ multiplex PCR. This listing includes about 30,000 clones. All participants had a single incident cervical HPV16 infection, and prevalent HPV16 infections were excluded. MY09/MY11 PCR detected cervical HPV DNA; dot-blot assigned genotypes. For this clone: The antigen is undetermined. From the germline J gene comes the end of the CDR3, since the read stops 3 residues before it.

Germline V gene sequence: CDR1 GTSNPN, CDR2 SVGIG (reference sequence). V lost 0 bases and J 4 bases, leaving 15 bases between the germline ends. The CDR3 has 15 residues. The chain uses TRBV30 and TRBJ2-5, with D possibly TRBD2 on 6 matching bases. The origin of this receptor is a woman between 18 and 75 years old with a cervical HPV16 infection that either progressed to CIN3+ or cleared (not recorded which). Sequencing was done on a sample of blood buffy coat. The part of the CDR3 DNA that was read is TGTGCCTGGAGTGTAGGCGGGGCCCGGGGAGAGACC. This sequence encodes CAWSVGGARGET. The full-length CDR3 reads as CAWSVGGARGETQYF.